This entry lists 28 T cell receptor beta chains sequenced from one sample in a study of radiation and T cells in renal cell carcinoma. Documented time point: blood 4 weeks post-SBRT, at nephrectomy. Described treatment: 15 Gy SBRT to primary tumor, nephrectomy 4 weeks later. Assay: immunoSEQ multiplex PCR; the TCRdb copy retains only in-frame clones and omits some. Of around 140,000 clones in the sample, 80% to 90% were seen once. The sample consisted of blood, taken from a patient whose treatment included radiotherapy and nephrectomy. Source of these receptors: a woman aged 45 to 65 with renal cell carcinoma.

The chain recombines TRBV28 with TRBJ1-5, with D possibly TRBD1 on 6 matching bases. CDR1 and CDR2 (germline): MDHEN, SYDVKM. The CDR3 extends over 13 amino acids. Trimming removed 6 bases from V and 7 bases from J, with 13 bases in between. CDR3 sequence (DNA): TGTGCCAGCAGACCCATAAGGGGGCAGCCCCAGCATTTT. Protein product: CASRPIRGQPQHF.

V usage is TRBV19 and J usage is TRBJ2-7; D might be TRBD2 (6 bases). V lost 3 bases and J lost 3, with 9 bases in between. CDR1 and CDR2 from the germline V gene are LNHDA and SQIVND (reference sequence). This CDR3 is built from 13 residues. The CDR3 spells CASSMGTGYEQYF. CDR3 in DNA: TGTGCCAGTAGTATGGGGACTGGCTACGAGCAGTACTTC.

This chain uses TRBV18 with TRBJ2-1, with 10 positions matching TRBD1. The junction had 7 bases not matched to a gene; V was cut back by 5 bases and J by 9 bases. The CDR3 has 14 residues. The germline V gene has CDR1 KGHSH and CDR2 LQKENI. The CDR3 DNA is TGTGCCAGCTCATCGACAGGGGGCCGTAGTGAGCAGTTCTTC. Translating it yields CASSSTGGRSEQFF.

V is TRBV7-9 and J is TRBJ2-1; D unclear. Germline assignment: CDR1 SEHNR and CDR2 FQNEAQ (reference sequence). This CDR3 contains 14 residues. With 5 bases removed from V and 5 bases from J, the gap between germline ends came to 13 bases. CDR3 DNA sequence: TGTGCCAGCAGCCCAAGGACGGAGAACAATGAGCAGTTCTTC. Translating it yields CASSPRTENNEQFF.

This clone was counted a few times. The CDR3 loop reads CASSPDAGGGPSEQFF. CDR3 nucleotides: TGCGCCAGCAGCCCCGATGCGGGAGGGGGACCAAGTGAGCAGTTCTTC. V usage is TRBV4-3 and J usage is TRBJ2-1, with 9 bases identical to TRBD2. The CDR3 has 16 residues. With 4 bases clipped from V and 9 bases from J, the junction kept 13 bases outside the gene matches. The germline V gene encodes CDR1 LGHNA and CDR2 YSLEER.

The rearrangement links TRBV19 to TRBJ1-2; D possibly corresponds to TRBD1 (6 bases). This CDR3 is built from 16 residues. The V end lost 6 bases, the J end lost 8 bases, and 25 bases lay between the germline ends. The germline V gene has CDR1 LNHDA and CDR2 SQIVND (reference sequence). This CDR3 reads CASRSAGTHTGRGYTF. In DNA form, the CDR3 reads TGTGCCAGTAGATCGGCCGGGACACATACCGGAAGGGGCTACACCTTC.

The CDR3 DNA reads TGTGCCAGCAGCTTAGTGGCTGGGGTCTCGGGTAGTGGCTACACCTTC. This codes for CASSLVAGVSGSGYTF. The rearrangement joins TRBV7-9 to TRBJ1-2; D not certain. The CDR3 is 16 amino acids. The V end lost 1 base, the J end lost 7 bases, and 19 bases lay between the germline ends. Germline V gene lookup returns CDR1 SEHNR and CDR2 FQNEAQ (reference sequence).

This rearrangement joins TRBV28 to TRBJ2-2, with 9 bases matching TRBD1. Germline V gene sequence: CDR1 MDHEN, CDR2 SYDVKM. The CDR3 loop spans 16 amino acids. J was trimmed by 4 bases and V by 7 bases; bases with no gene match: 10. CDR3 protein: CASTSLGQGITGELFF. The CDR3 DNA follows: TGTGCCAGCACCTCGTTGGGACAGGGAATCACCGGGGAGCTGTTTTTT.

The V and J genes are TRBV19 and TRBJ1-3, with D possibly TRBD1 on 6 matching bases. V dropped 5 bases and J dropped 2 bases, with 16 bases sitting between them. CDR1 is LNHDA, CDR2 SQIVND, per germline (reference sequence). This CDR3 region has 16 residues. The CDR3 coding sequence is TGTGCCAGTAGTGTTCAGGGGAGCCCAACTGGAAACACCATATATTTT. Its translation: CASSVQGSPTGNTIYF.

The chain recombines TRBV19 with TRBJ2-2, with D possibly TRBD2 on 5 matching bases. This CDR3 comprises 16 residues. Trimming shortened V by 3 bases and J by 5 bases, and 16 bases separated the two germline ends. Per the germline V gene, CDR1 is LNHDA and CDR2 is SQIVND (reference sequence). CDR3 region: CASSISVEEETGELFF. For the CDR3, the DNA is TGTGCCAGTAGTATTTCTGTAGAGGAGGAGACCGGGGAGCTGTTTTTT.

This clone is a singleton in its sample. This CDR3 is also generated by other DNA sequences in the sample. Here the CDR3 reads CASSESGSPRGIQYF. CDR3 nucleotides: TGTGCCAGCAGCGAATCCGGGTCCCCCCGGGGCATTCAGTACTTC. The rearrangement joins TRBV2 to TRBJ2-4; the D gene is possibly TRBD2 (5 bases). Trimming shortened V by 6 bases and J by 9 bases, and 21 bases separated the two germline ends. The CDR3 has 15 amino acids. Germline-derived CDR1 and CDR2 are SNHLY and FYNNEI.

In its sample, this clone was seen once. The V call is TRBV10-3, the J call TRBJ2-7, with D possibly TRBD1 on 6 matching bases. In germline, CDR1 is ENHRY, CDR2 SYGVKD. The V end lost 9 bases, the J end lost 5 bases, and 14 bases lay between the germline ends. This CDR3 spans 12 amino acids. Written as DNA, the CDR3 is TGTGCCATACAGGGAAATCCCAACGAGCAGTACTTC. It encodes CAIQGNPNEQYF.

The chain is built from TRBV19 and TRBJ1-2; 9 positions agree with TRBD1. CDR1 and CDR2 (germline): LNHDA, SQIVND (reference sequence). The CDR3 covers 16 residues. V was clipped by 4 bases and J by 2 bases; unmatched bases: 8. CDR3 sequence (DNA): TGTGCCAGTAGTACCGGACAGGGGAGGATCAACTATGGCTACACCTTC. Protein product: CASSTGQGRINYGYTF.

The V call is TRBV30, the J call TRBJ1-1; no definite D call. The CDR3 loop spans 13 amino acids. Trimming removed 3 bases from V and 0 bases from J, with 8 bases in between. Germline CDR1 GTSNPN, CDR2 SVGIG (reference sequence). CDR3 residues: CAWSDRMNTEAFF. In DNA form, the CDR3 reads TGTGCCTGGAGCGATCGCATGAACACTGAAGCTTTCTTT.

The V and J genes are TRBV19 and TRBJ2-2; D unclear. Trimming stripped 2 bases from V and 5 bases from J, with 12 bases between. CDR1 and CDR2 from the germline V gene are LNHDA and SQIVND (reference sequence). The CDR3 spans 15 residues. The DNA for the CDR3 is TGTGCCAGTAGTATATACCCCGTCAGTACCGGGGAGCTGTTTTTT. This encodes CASSIYPVSTGELFF.

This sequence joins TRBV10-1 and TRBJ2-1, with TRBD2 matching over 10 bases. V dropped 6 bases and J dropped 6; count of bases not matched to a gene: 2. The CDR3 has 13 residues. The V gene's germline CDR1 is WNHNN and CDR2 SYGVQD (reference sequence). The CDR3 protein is CASRASGSNEQFF. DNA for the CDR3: TGCGCCAGCAGGGCTAGCGGGAGCAATGAGCAGTTCTTC.

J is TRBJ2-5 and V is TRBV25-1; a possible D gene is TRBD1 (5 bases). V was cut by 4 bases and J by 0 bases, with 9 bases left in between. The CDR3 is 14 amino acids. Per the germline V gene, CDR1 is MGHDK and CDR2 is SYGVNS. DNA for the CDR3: TGTGCCAGCAGTGGACAGCTCCACCAAGAGACCCAGTACTTC. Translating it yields CASSGQLHQETQYF.

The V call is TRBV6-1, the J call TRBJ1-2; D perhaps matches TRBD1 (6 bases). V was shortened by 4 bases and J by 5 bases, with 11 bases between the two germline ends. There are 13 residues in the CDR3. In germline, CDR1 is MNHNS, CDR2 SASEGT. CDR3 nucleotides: TGTGCCAGCAGTGTCGCAGGGGAGTATGGCTACACCTTC. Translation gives CASSVAGEYGYTF.

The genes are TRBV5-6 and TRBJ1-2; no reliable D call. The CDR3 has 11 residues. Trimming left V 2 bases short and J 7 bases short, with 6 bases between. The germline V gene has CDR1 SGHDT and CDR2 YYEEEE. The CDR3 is CASSLAGGYTF. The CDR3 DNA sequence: TGTGCCAGCAGCTTAGCTGGTGGCTACACCTTC.

The CDR3 nucleotides are TGCGCCAGCAGCTCTCGGGGGGGATCCTACGAGCAGTACTTC. Translation: CASSSRGGSYEQYF. V is TRBV5-1 and J is TRBJ2-7; 8 bases agree with TRBD2. The CDR3 sequence is 14 residues long. V dropped 3 bases and J dropped 1; count of bases not matched to a gene: 3. Germline V lookup: CDR1 SGHRS, CDR2 YFSETQ.

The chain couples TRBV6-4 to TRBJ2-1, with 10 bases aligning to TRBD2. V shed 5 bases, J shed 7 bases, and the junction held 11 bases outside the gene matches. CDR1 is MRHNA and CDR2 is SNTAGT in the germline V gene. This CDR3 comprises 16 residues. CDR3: CASSFDVLAGTNEQFF. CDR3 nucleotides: TGTGCCAGCAGTTTCGATGTACTAGCGGGAACAAATGAGCAGTTCTTC.

The CDR3 loop is CASSLEEGNTIYF. Written as DNA, the CDR3 is TGTGCCAGCAGCTTAGAGGAGGGAAACACCATATATTTT. The V call is TRBV7-2, the J call TRBJ1-3; no reliable D call. The germline gives CDR1 SGHTA, CDR2 FQGNSA. Between the trimmed V and J ends, which lost 1 base and 4 bases, there was a span of 5 bases. CDR3 length: 13 amino acids.

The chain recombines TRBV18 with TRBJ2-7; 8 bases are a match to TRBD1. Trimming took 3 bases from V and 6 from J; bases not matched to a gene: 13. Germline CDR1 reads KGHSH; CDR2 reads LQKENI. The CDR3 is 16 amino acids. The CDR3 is CASSPKAGTGPSEQYF. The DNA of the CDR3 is TGTGCCAGCTCACCCAAGGCGGGGACAGGCCCTAGCGAGCAGTACTTC. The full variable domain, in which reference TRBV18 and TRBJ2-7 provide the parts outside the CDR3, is NAGVMQNPRHLVRRRGQEARLRCSPMKGHSHVYWYRQLPEEGLKFMVYLQKENIIDESGMPKERFSAEFPKEGPSILRIQQVVRGDSAAYFCASSPKAGTGPSEQYFGPGTRLTVT.

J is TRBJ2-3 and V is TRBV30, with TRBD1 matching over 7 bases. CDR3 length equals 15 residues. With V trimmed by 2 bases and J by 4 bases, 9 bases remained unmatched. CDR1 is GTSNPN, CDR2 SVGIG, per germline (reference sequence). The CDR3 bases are TGTGCCTGGAGTTTTGAGGGGACAGTTCCAGATACGCAGTATTTT. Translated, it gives CAWSFEGTVPDTQYF.

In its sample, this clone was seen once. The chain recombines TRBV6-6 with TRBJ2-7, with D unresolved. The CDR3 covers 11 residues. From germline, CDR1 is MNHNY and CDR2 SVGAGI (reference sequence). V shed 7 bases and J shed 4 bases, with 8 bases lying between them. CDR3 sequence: CASTQSYEQYF. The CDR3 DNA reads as TGTGCCAGCACACAGTCTTACGAGCAGTACTTC.

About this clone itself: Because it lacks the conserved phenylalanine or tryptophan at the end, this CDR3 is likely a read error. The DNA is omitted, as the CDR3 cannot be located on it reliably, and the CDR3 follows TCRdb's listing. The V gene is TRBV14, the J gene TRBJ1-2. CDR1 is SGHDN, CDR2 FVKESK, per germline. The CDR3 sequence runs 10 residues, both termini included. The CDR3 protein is CASSHGRDVV.

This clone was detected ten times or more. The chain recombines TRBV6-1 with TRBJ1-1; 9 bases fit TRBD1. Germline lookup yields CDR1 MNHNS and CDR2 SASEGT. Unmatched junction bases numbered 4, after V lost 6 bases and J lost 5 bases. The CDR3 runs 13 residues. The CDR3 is CASRLQGATEAFF. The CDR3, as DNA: TGTGCCAGCAGGCTACAGGGGGCGACTGAAGCTTTCTTT.

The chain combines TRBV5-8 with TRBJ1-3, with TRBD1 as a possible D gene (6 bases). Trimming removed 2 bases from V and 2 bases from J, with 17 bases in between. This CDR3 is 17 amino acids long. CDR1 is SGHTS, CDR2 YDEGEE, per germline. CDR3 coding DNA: TGTGCCAGCAGCTTCAGGGGCTTCCCCTTTACTGGAAACACCATATATTTT. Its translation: CASSFRGFPFTGNTIYF.